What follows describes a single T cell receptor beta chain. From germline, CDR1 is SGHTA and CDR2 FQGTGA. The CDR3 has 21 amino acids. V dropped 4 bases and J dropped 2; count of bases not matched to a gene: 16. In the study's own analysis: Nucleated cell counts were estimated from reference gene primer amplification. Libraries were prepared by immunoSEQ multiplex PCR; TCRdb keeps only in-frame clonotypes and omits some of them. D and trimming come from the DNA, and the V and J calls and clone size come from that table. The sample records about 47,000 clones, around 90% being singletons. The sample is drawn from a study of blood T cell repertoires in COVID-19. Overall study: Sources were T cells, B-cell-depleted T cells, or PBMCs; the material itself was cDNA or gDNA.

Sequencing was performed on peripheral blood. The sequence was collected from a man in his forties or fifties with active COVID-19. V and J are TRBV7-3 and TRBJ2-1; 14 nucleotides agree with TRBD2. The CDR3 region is CASSSQPPRLAGGTTYNEQFF. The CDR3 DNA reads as TGTGCCAGCAGCTCACAACCTCCAAGACTAGCGGGGGGGACCACCTACAATGAGCAGTTCTTC.